This TCR beta chain was found in a study of response to subunit inactivated influenza vaccine. Study conclusions and caveats: With each seasonal influenza vaccination, the authors suggested, few new T cells are recruited.

This clonotype was counted a few times. Antigen: not known. V was shortened by 4 bases and J by 1 base, with 10 bases between the two germline ends. From germline, CDR1 is LGHNA and CDR2 YNFKEQ. The CDR3 runs 14 residues. TCRdb recomputed calls from the RT-PCR reads with MiXCR, one row per CDR3 protein. There are 290,000 or so distinct CDR3 sequences in the sample; approximately 20% occur only once, and about a tenth lies in the top ten. This sample comprised PBMCs from blood, obtained 21 months after vaccination. The sequence derives from a man in his fifties or sixties who received an inactivated influenza vaccine. The chain combines TRBV4-2 with TRBJ1-2, with D tentatively TRBD1 (5 bases). The CDR3 here is CASSLEGINYGYTF. Written as DNA, the CDR3 is TGTGCCAGCAGCCTCGAGGGGATTAACTATGGCTACACCTTC.